These 21 T cell receptor beta chains were all obtained from the same sample, sequenced in a study of technical replicates of blood from a few donors. Repertoires were generated with immunoSEQ multiplex PCR, while TCRdb's copy carries only in-frame clones and drops some. The table has 60,000 to 85,000 clones, roughly 97% seen once. The material sequenced was T cells isolated from PBMCs. The source is a human donor in good health.

The rearrangement joins TRBV19 to TRBJ2-7; D is perhaps TRBD1 (6 bases). V lost 6 bases to trimming and J lost 0 bases, with 15 bases between them. Germline loops: CDR1 LNHDA, CDR2 SQIVND (reference sequence). The CDR3 has 15 residues. CDR3 sequence: CASSSGTPSSYEQYF. The CDR3 DNA follows: TGTGCCAGTAGCTCCGGGACACCAAGCTCCTACGAGCAGTACTTC.

The chain employs TRBV7-3 and TRBJ1-1, with D perhaps TRBD1 (5 bases). The CDR3 has 14 amino acids. The V gene's germline CDR1 is SGHTA and CDR2 FQGTGA. Trimming removed 4 bases from V and 4 bases from J, with 13 bases in between. The CDR3 nucleotides are TGTGCCAGCAGCTCTAGGGGCATAGGCACTGAAGCTTTCTTT. Translation gives CASSSRGIGTEAFF.

The genes are TRBV27 and TRBJ2-7, with a tentative D call TRBD1 (5 bases). The CDR3 contains 17 residues. Germline values: CDR1 MNHEY, CDR2 SMNVEV (reference sequence). Deletions cut 3 bases from V and 2 bases from J, with 20 bases between. CDR3 protein: CASSLKFSTEKPYEQYF. The CDR3 nucleotides are TGTGCCAGCAGTTTGAAATTTTCGACAGAGAAACCCTACGAGCAGTACTTC.

This clone was counted a single time. The chain is built from TRBV7-3 and TRBJ2-2; 9 bases align to TRBD1. The CDR3 has 16 residues. V lost 4 bases and J lost 4; bases outside the gene matches: 7. Germline V lookup: CDR1 SGHTA, CDR2 FQGTGA. Written as DNA, the CDR3 is TGTGCCAGCAGCTCTACCGGGACAGGGTTCACCGGGGAGCTGTTTTTT. Protein product: CASSSTGTGFTGELFF.

This clone was seen just once. The V gene is TRBV5-1, the J gene TRBJ2-1, with no clear D. Germline V gene sequence: CDR1 SGHRS, CDR2 YFSETQ. This CDR3 has 15 amino acids. V gave up 0 bases and J gave up 0 bases, with 7 bases separating them. CDR3 amino acids: CASSLGAGSYNEQFF. The DNA for the CDR3 is TGCGCCAGCAGCTTGGGGGCAGGCTCCTACAATGAGCAGTTCTTC.

The chain couples TRBV9 to TRBJ2-5, with 9 bases lining up with TRBD1. The CDR3 is made up of 14 amino acids. Losses at the gene ends were 3 bases for V and 5 bases for J; bases not matched to a gene: 5. Germline CDR1 reads SGDLS; CDR2 reads YYNGEE. For the CDR3, the DNA is TGTGCCAGCAGCGCCGGACAGGGGTGGGAGACCCAGTACTTC. Its protein product is CASSAGQGWETQYF.

The chain's CDR3 is CASSYVGQGRGYTF. The DNA of the CDR3 is TGTGCCAGCAGTTACGTCGGACAGGGAAGAGGCTACACCTTC. The V call is TRBV6-5, the J call TRBJ1-2; TRBD1 matches at 8 bases. The CDR3 runs to 14 residues. V shed 2 bases, J shed 8 bases, and the junction held 7 bases outside the gene matches. Germline V gene lookup returns CDR1 MNHEY and CDR2 SVGAGI.

This chain joins TRBV25-1 and TRBJ2-1, with D possibly called TRBD1 or TRBD2 (7 bases each). Trimming left V 10 bases short and J 2 bases short, with 12 bases between. The CDR3 contains 13 residues. CDR1 and CDR2 (germline): MGHDK, SYGVNS. CDR3 protein: CATSGTAYNEQFF. The DNA for the CDR3 is TGTGCCACCAGCGGGACAGCCTACAATGAGCAGTTCTTC.

The chain links TRBV5-8 to TRBJ1-5; the D gene is possibly TRBD1 (6 bases). Germline V CDR1 and CDR2: SGHTS, YDEGEE. V shed 3 bases and J shed 1 base, with 11 bases lying between them. The CDR3 contains 15 residues. CDR3 sequence reads: CASSWADRSNQPQHF. CDR3 sequence (DNA): TGTGCCAGCAGCTGGGCGGACAGAAGCAATCAGCCCCAGCATTTT.

This clone was picked up a small number of times. This chain links TRBV19 with TRBJ2-6, with a possible D match to TRBD2 (6 bases). V lost 2 bases, J lost 3 bases, and 8 bases lay in between. Germline V lookup: CDR1 LNHDA, CDR2 SQIVND (reference sequence). This CDR3 has 15 amino acids. CDR3 bases: TGTGCCAGTAGTATAAGCGGGCTTGGGGCCAACGTCCTGACTTTC. This sequence encodes CASSISGLGANVLTF.

CDR3 bases: TGTGCCAGCAGTTTCCCCATCCATCAGCCCCAGCATTTT. Its protein product is CASSFPIHQPQHF. J is TRBJ1-5 and V is TRBV28; unclear D gene. The germline V gene encodes CDR1 MDHEN and CDR2 SYDVKM. The CDR3 sequence is 13 residues long. Trimming shortened V by 3 bases and J by 5 bases, and 8 bases separated the two germline ends.

The chain combines TRBV29-1 with TRBJ1-2; D ambiguous. Trimming shortened V by 7 bases and J by 8 bases, and 20 bases separated the two germline ends. Germline V gene lookup returns CDR1 SQVTM and CDR2 ANQGSEA. The CDR3 extends over 13 amino acids. CDR3 sequence (DNA): TGCAGCGGCGGAGCGTCTTGCCGCGCGGGCTACACCTTC. Protein product: CSGGASCRAGYTF.

The rearrangement uses TRBV2 and TRBJ2-5; D call uncertain. The germline V gene has CDR1 SNHLY and CDR2 FYNNEI. V was clipped by 4 bases and J by 2 bases, with 5 bases between them. This CDR3 contains 12 residues. The CDR3 here is CASSGPQETQYF. The CDR3 DNA sequence: TGTGCCAGCAGTGGGCCACAAGAGACCCAGTACTTC.

This sequence joins TRBV13 and TRBJ2-3, with TRBD2 identical over 7 bases. There are 17 residues in the CDR3. The germline V gene encodes CDR1 PRHDT and CDR2 FYEKMQ (reference sequence). V lost 4 bases, J lost 1 base, and 11 bases stayed unmatched. The CDR3 region is CASSSYSKRGGTDTQYF. In DNA form, the CDR3 reads TGTGCCAGCAGCTCCTATAGTAAGCGGGGAGGCACAGATACGCAGTATTTT.

The genes are TRBV7-9 and TRBJ2-4, with a tentative D call TRBD2 (6 bases). The CDR3 consists of 15 residues. V lost 10 bases to trimming and J lost 0 bases, with 16 bases between them. From germline, CDR1 is SEHNR and CDR2 FQNEAQ (reference sequence). The CDR3 nucleotides read TGTGCCACCCGGGGGACTTTCCTAGCCAAAAACATTCAGTACTTC. This codes for CATRGTFLAKNIQYF.

CDR3 nucleotide sequence: TGTGCCATCAGAACAGGGGTGGTGGGAACCGGGGAGCTGTTTTTT. This gives the protein CAIRTGVVGTGELFF. The chain couples TRBV10-3 to TRBJ2-2, with 7 bases aligning to TRBD1. Germline loops: CDR1 ENHRY, CDR2 SYGVKD. This CDR3 is built from 15 residues. Trimming removed 6 bases from V and 5 bases from J; junction bases left unmatched: 9.

A single count supports this clone. The chain combines TRBV7-9 with TRBJ2-1; 9 bases line up with TRBD2. J gave up 2 bases and V 4 bases, and 6 bases lay outside the gene matches. Per germline, CDR1 SEHNR and CDR2 FQNEAQ (reference sequence). The CDR3 is made up of 16 amino acids. The CDR3 bases are TGTGCCAGCAGCTCCTTAGGCGGGGGGGCCTACAATGAGCAGTTCTTC. This sequence encodes CASSSLGGGAYNEQFF.

The chain recombines TRBV4-2 with TRBJ2-7, with a possible D match to TRBD2 (5 bases). CDR3 length: 15 residues. Deletions cut 1 base from V and 3 bases from J, with 13 bases between. CDR1 LGHNA and CDR2 YNFKEQ come from the germline V gene. CDR3 protein: CASSQGGTSSYEQYF. CDR3 bases: TGTGCCAGCAGCCAAGGGGGAACTAGTAGCTACGAGCAGTACTTC.

V is TRBV6-1 and J is TRBJ1-6; 8 nucleotides align to TRBD1. The germline CDR1 and CDR2 sequences are MNHNS and SASEGT. V gave up 2 bases and J gave up 7 bases; unmatched junction bases: 4. The CDR3 has 15 residues. CDR3 region: CASSEFTGGNSPLHF. CDR3 sequence (DNA): TGTGCCAGCAGTGAATTCACAGGGGGGAATTCACCCCTCCACTTT.

V usage is TRBV30 and J usage is TRBJ2-5, with TRBD1 as a possible D gene (5 bases). V was trimmed by 0 bases and J by 1 base, leaving 6 bases between them. The CDR3 has 13 amino acids. Germline V lookup: CDR1 GTSNPN, CDR2 SVGIG (reference sequence). This chain's CDR3 is CAWSVQAQETQYF. The CDR3 DNA follows: TGTGCCTGGAGTGTACAGGCCCAAGAGACCCAGTACTTC.

The chain links TRBV9 to TRBJ2-6, with D maybe TRBD2 (6 bases). Trimming stripped 0 bases from V and 2 bases from J, with 6 bases between. Germline CDR1 SGDLS, CDR2 YYNGEE. CDR3 size: 15 residues. The CDR3 nucleotides are TGTGCCAGCAGCGTAGGCGGGACTGGGGCCAACGTCCTGACTTTC. It yields the protein CASSVGGTGANVLTF.